Listed here are 21 T cell receptor beta chains from one sample, sequenced in a study of OX40 agonist ivuxolimab in advanced cancers. Assay: immunoSEQ multiplex PCR; the TCRdb copy retains only in-frame clones and omits some. The sample comprises under 35,000 clones, 70% to 80% of which are singletons, and 10% to 11% rests with the top ten. The source material was CD4+ or CD8+ T cells sorted from blood, sampled in a trial of the OX40 agonist ivuxolimab. The receptors originated from an adult with an advanced solid tumor such as melanoma, head and neck, liver or kidney cancer.

The CDR3, as DNA: TGCGCCAGCAGCCAAGATCTGGGGGGCTACACCTTC. Translating it yields CASSQDLGGYTF. The chain recombines TRBV4-1 with TRBJ1-2; no clear D. Germline assignment: CDR1 MGHRA and CDR2 YSYEKL. Between the trimmed V and J ends, which lost 0 bases and 8 bases, there was a span of 7 bases. This CDR3 is built from 12 residues.

The chain couples TRBV7-2 to TRBJ2-5, with 14 positions matching TRBD2. This CDR3 has 15 amino acids. The ends lost 2 bases at V and 5 bases at J; junction bases unmatched: 1. CDR1 SGHTA and CDR2 FQGNSA come from the germline V gene. The CDR3 DNA follows: TGTGCCAGCAGCTTAAGACTAGCGGGGGGGGAGACCCAGTACTTC. Amino acids: CASSLRLAGGETQYF.

This chain uses TRBV7-9 with TRBJ2-2; 11 bases match TRBD2. The ends lost 4 bases at V and 8 bases at J; junction bases unmatched: 9. The CDR3 is made up of 16 amino acids. The germline gives CDR1 SEHNR, CDR2 FQNEAQ (reference sequence). Here the CDR3 reads CASSSPTSGGSGELFF. The CDR3 nucleotides are TGTGCCAGCAGCTCACCCACTAGCGGGGGTTCTGGGGAGCTGTTTTTT.

V is TRBV6-5 and J is TRBJ2-1; 12 nucleotides align to TRBD2. This CDR3 has 15 residues. V was clipped by 6 bases and J by 7 bases; unmatched bases: 7. Germline CDR1 and CDR2: MNHEY and SVGAGI. The CDR3 DNA reads as TGTGCCAGCAGACGGACTAGCGGGGACTGGAATGAGCAGTTCTTC. Its protein is CASRRTSGDWNEQFF.

The chain joins TRBV6-1 to TRBJ1-1, with D possibly being TRBD1 (5 bases). The CDR3 covers 16 residues. Germline assignment: CDR1 MNHNS and CDR2 SASEGT. The germline V and J ends were trimmed by 2 bases and 1 base, with 14 bases remaining between them. The CDR3, as DNA: TGTGCCAGCAGTGAAACCAGGGTACGGTCGAACACTGAAGCTTTCTTT. Amino acids: CASSETRVRSNTEAFF.

The rearrangement links TRBV6-5 to TRBJ2-7; the D is unclear. V was trimmed by 6 bases and J by 0 bases, leaving 9 bases between them. The CDR3 runs to 13 residues. Germline loops: CDR1 MNHEY, CDR2 SVGAGI. The CDR3 nucleotides read TGTGCCAGCAGACGACCGTTCTCCTACGAGCAGTACTTC. Amino acid sequence: CASRRPFSYEQYF.

The chain has TRBV28 and TRBJ2-3; TRBD2 might be the D (7 bases). V was pared by 4 bases and J by 4 bases, with 12 bases between. CDR3 length equals 14 residues. Germline CDR1 is MDHEN and CDR2 is SYDVKM. The CDR3 DNA sequence: TGTGCCAGCAGTTACACCGGGGGGCCAGATACGCAGTATTTT. Residues: CASSYTGGPDTQYF.

The chain couples TRBV29-1 to TRBJ2-3, with D unclear. V shed 4 bases and J shed 2 bases, with 13 bases lying between them. This CDR3 contains 14 residues. Germline CDR1 and CDR2: SQVTM and ANQGSEA. The CDR3 region has the DNA TGCAGCGTTGGCGACTCGTATCCCACAGATACGCAGTATTTT. Protein sequence: CSVGDSYPTDTQYF.

The sample holds a few counts of this clone. The chain combines TRBV6-5 with TRBJ1-1; no firm D call. Trimming cost V 0 bases and J 4 bases, with 9 bases left between them. The V gene's germline CDR1 is MNHEY and CDR2 SVGAGI. The CDR3 runs to 14 residues. Here the CDR3 reads CASSYSVRGTEAFF. The CDR3 bases are TGTGCCAGCAGTTACTCCGTGCGGGGCACTGAAGCTTTCTTT.

The CDR3 DNA reads as TGTGCCAGCAGCTACCGGGACAGTGGAGGGGAGCAGTACTTC. This sequence encodes CASSYRDSGGEQYF. J is TRBJ2-5 and V is TRBV2, with a weak D call TRBD1 (7 bases). Germline-derived CDR1 and CDR2 are SNHLY and FYNNEI. There are 14 residues in the CDR3. V gave up 6 bases and J gave up 11 bases, with 22 bases separating them.

This rearrangement joins TRBV7-3 to TRBJ1-2; tentative D call: TRBD1 (5 bases). CDR3 length equals 15 residues. Trimming removed 7 bases from V and 2 bases from J, with 17 bases in between. Germline-derived CDR1 and CDR2 are SGHTA and FQGTGA. The CDR3 DNA is TGTGCCAGCACCCTTCGAGCAGGGTCGAACTATGGCTACACCTTC. It is translated as CASTLRAGSNYGYTF. Drawing the rest from reference TRBV7-3 and TRBJ1-2, the complete variable domain is GAGVSQTPSNKVTEKGKYVELRCDPISGHTALYWYRQSLGQGPEFLIYFQGTGAADDSGLPNDRFFAVRPEGSVSTLKIQRTERGDSAVYLCASTLRAGSNYGYTFGSGTRLTVV.

The chain uses TRBV5-4 and TRBJ1-5; 7 bases match TRBD1. The CDR3 sequence is 15 residues long. The germline V gene encodes CDR1 SGHNT and CDR2 YYREEE (reference sequence). V lost 0 bases and J lost 4; bases outside the gene matches: 4. The CDR3 bases are TGTGCCAGCAGCTTGGGCCTGGACAGGAATCAGCCCCAGCATTTT. Translation gives CASSLGLDRNQPQHF.

J is TRBJ1-3 and V is TRBV6-1; D possibly corresponds to TRBD1 (5 bases). V was pared by 7 bases and J by 7 bases, with 17 bases between. The CDR3 runs to 14 residues. The V gene's germline CDR1 is MNHNS and CDR2 SASEGT. CDR3 sequence: CASTPPGGWNTIYF. The CDR3 DNA sequence: TGTGCCAGCACCCCCCCGGGGGGTTGGAACACCATATATTTT.

V and J are TRBV7-8 and TRBJ2-5; 10 bases are a match to TRBD1. The CDR3 is made up of 16 amino acids. CDR1 is SGHVS and CDR2 is FQNEAQ in the germline V gene. The V and J ends lost 3 bases and 3 bases, in that order; junction bases with no gene match: 7. This CDR3 reads CASSFVGTGDKETQYF. The CDR3 DNA reads as TGTGCCAGCAGCTTTGTGGGGACAGGGGACAAAGAGACCCAGTACTTC.

V is TRBV6-5 and J is TRBJ2-1; 8 nucleotides line up with TRBD1. CDR3 length: 14 amino acids. V gave up 7 bases and J gave up 9 bases; unmatched junction bases: 11. Germline CDR1 reads MNHEY; CDR2 reads SVGAGI. The CDR3 coding sequence is TGTGCCAGCAACGTGGGCAGGGGGCGCGGTGAGCAGTTCTTC. Amino acid sequence: CASNVGRGRGEQFF.

The chain uses TRBV7-9 and TRBJ2-3; the match to TRBD2 covers 9 bases. CDR3 length: 15 residues. Germline values: CDR1 SEHNR, CDR2 FQNEAQ (reference sequence). V lost 5 bases and J lost 7; bases outside the gene matches: 10. CDR3 in DNA: TGTGCCAGCAGCCCAGGGGTTAGCGGGGGTTATACGCAGTATTTT. Amino acids: CASSPGVSGGYTQYF.

V usage is TRBV9 and J usage is TRBJ1-1, with a tentative D call TRBD1 (6 bases). CDR1 SGDLS and CDR2 YYNGEE come from the germline V gene. V was trimmed by 5 bases and J by 4 bases, leaving 9 bases between them. CDR3 length: 12 amino acids. Written as DNA, the CDR3 is TGTGCCAGCAGACAGGGCCCCACTGAAGCTTTCTTT. Its protein product is CASRQGPTEAFF.

This rearrangement joins TRBV5-5 to TRBJ2-7, with D possibly TRBD1 on 5 matching bases. CDR1 and CDR2 (germline): SGHKS, YYEKEE (reference sequence). The ends were cut back, 4 bases at V and 3 bases at J, with 11 bases in the middle. There are 13 residues in the CDR3. The chain's CDR3 is CASSLGHLYEQYF. The CDR3, as DNA: TGTGCCAGCAGCCTAGGACACCTCTACGAGCAGTACTTC.

This sequence joins TRBV11-3 and TRBJ1-2, with D perhaps TRBD1 (5 bases). The CDR3 runs to 14 residues. Trimming took 5 bases from V and 8 from J, leaving 18 bases between them. CDR1 is SGHNT and CDR2 is YENEEA in the germline V gene. CDR3 region: CASSRGIVRRGYTF. The CDR3 nucleotides read TGTGCCAGCAGCCGGGGGATTGTTAGACGAGGCTACACCTTC.

V and J are TRBV6-1 and TRBJ2-2; 7 bases are a match to TRBD2. CDR1 MNHNS and CDR2 SASEGT come from the germline V gene. CDR3 length: 14 amino acids. Germline trimming cut 11 bases from V and 3 bases from J; bases unmatched to any gene: 9. CDR3 coding DNA: TGTGCCGGAGCCGGGACTACCTACACCGGGGAGCTGTTTTTT. Its protein product is CAGAGTTYTGELFF.

This chain uses TRBV10-1 with TRBJ2-1; D is perhaps TRBD1 (6 bases). Trimming took off 4 bases at V and 9 bases at J, with 10 bases between the two ends. The CDR3 consists of 12 residues. The germline CDR1 and CDR2 sequences are WNHNN and SYGVQD (reference sequence). In DNA form, the CDR3 reads TGCGCCAGCAGTGTGCAGGGGAGTGAGCAGTTCTTC. Protein sequence: CASSVQGSEQFF.